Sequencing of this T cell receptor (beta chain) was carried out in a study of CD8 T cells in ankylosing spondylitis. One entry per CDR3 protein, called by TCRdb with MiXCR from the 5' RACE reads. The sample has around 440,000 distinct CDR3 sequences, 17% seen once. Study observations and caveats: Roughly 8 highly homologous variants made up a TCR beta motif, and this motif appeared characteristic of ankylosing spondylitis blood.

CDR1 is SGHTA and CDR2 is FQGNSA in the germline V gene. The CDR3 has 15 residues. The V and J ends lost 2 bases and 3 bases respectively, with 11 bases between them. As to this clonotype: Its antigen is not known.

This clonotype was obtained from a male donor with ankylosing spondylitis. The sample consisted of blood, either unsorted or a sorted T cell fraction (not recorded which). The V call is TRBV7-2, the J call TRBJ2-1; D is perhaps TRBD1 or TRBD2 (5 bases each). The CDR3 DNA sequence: TGTGCCAGCAGCTTAAAGGGACCCGGCTACAATGAGCAGTTCTTC. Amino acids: CASSLKGPGYNEQFF. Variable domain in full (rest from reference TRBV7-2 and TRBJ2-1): GAGVSQSPSNKVTEKGKDVELRCDPISGHTALYWYRQSLGQGLEFLIYFQGNSAPDKSGLPSDRFSAERTGGSVSTLTIQRTQQEDSAVYLCASSLKGPGYNEQFFGPGTRLTVL.